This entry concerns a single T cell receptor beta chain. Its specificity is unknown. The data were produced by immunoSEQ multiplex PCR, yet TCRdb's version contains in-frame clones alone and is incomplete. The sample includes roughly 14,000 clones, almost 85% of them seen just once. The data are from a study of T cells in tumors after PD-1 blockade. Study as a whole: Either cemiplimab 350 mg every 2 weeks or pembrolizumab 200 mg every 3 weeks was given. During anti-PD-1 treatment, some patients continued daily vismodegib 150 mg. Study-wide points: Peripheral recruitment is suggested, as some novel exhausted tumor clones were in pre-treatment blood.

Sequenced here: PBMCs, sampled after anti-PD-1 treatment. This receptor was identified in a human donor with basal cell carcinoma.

The CDR3 nucleotides read TGTGCCAGCTGTTTCGGGGGTGGGAACACTGAAGCTTTCTTT. It specifies CASCFGGGNTEAFF. The chain employs TRBV6-6 and TRBJ1-1, with a possible D match to TRBD1 (5 bases). Germline values: CDR1 MNHNY, CDR2 SVGAGI (reference sequence). Deletions cut 8 bases from V and 1 base from J, with 14 bases between. The CDR3 sequence is 14 residues long.